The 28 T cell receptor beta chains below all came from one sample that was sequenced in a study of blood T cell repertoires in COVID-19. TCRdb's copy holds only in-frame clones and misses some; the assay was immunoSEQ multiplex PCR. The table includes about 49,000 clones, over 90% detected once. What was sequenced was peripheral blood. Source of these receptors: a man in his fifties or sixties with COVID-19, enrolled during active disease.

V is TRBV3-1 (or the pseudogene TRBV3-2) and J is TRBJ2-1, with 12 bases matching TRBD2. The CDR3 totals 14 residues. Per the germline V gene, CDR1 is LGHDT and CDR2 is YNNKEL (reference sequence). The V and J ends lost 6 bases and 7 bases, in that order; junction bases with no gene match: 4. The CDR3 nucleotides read TGTGCCAGCAGGGGGACTAGCGGGCAAAATGAGCAGTTCTTC. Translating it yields CASRGTSGQNEQFF.

CDR3 coding DNA: TGCAGCGTGGAGCGGACTATGGGGGAAAAACTGTTTTTT. Its translation is CSVERTMGEKLFF. The V and J genes are TRBV29-1 and TRBJ1-4, with D unresolved. The germline V gene encodes CDR1 SQVTM and CDR2 ANQGSEA. V shed 6 bases and J shed 8 bases, with 16 bases lying between them. This CDR3 comprises 13 residues.

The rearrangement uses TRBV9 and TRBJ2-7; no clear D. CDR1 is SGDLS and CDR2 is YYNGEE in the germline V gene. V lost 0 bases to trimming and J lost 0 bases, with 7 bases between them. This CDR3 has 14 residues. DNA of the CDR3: TGTGCCAGCAGCGTAGACTCCTCCTCCTACGAGCAGTACTTC. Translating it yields CASSVDSSSYEQYF.

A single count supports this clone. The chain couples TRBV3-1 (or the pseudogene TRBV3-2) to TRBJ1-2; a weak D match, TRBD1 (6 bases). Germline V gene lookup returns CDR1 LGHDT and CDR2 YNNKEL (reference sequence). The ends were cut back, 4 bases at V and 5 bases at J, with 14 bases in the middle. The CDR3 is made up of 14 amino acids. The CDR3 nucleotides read TGTGCCAGCAGCCCCCAGGGGCTGGGTTATGGCTACACCTTC. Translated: CASSPQGLGYGYTF.

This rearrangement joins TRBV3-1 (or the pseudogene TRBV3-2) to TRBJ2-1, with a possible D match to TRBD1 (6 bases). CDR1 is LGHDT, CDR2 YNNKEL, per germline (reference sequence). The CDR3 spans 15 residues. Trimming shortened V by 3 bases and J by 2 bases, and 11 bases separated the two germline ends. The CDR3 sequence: CASSQGARPYNEQFF. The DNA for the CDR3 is TGTGCCAGCAGCCAGGGGGCCCGGCCCTACAATGAGCAGTTCTTC.

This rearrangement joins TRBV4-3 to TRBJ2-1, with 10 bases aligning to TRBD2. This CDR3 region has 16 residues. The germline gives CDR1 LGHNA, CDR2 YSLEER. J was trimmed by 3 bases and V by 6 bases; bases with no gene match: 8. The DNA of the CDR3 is TGCGCCAGCAGACCGTTATTAGCGGGAGGCTACAATGAGCAGTTCTTC. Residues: CASRPLLAGGYNEQFF.

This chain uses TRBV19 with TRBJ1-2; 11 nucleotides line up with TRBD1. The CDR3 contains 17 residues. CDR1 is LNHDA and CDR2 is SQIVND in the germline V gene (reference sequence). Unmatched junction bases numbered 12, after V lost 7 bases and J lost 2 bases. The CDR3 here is CASISGTGGVGNYGYTF. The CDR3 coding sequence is TGTGCCAGTATTTCAGGGACAGGGGGAGTCGGAAACTATGGCTACACCTTC. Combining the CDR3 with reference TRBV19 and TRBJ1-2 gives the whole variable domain DGGITQSPKYLFRKEGQNVTLSCEQNLNHDAMYWYRQDPGQGLRLIYYSQIVNDFQKGDIAEGYSVSREKKESFPLTVTSAQKNPTAFYLCASISGTGGVGNYGYTFGSGTRLTVV.

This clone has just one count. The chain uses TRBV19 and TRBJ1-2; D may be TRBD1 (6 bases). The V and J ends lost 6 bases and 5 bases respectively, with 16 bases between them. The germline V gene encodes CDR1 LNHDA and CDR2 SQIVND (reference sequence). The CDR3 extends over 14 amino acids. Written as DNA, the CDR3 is TGTGCCAGTAGCCGCCAGGGGCGATATTATGGCTACACCTTC. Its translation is CASSRQGRYYGYTF.

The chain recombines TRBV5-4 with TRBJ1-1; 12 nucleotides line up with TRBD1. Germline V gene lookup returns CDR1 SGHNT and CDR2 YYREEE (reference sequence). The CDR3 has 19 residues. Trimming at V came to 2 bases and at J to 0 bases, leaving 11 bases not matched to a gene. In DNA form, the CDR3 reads TGTGCCAGCAGCTTAACCCCCGGGACAGGGGGCTTCTTGAACACTGAAGCTTTCTTT. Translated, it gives CASSLTPGTGGFLNTEAFF.

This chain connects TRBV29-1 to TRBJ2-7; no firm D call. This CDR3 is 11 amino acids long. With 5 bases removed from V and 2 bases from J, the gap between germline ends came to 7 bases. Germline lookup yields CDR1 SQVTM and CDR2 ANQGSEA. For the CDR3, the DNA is TGCAGCGTTTACTCGACCTACGAGCAGTACTTC. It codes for CSVYSTYEQYF.

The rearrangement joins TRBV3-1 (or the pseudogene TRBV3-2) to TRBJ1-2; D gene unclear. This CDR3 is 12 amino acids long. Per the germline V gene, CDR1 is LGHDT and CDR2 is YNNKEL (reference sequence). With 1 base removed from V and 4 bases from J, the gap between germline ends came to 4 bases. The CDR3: CASSQALYGYTF. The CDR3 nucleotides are TGTGCCAGCAGCCAAGCCCTCTATGGCTACACCTTC.

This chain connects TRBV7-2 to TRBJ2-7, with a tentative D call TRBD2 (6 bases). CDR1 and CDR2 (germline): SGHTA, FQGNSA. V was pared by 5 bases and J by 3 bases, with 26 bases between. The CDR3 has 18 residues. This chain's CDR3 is CASSPRSTYPGARYEQYF. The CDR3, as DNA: TGTGCCAGCAGCCCCCGTTCCACCTATCCGGGAGCCCGCTACGAGCAGTACTTC.

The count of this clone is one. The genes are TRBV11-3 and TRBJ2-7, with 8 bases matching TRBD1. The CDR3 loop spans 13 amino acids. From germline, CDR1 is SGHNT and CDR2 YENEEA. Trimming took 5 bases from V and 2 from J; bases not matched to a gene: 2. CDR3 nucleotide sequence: TGTGCCAGCAGCCAGGGACAGGCCTACGAGCAGTACTTC. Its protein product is CASSQGQAYEQYF. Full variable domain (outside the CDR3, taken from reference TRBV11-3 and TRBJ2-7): EAGVVQSPRYKIIEKKQPVAFWCNPISGHNTLYWYLQNLGQGPELLIRYENEEAVDDSQLPKDRFSAERLKGVDSTLKIQPAELGDSAVYLCASSQGQAYEQYFGPGTRLTVT.

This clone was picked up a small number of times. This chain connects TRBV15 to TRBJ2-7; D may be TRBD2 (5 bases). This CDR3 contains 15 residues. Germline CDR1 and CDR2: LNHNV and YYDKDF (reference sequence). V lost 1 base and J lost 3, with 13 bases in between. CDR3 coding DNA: TGTGCCACCAGCAGAGGGCGGGTGGCTGGCTACGAGCAGTACTTC. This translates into CATSRGRVAGYEQYF.

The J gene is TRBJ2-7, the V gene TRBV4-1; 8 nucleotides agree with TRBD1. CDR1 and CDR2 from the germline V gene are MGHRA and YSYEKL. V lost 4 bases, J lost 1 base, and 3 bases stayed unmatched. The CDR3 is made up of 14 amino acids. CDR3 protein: CASSPTGVSYEQYF. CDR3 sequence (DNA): TGCGCCAGCAGCCCGACAGGGGTGTCCTACGAGCAGTACTTC.

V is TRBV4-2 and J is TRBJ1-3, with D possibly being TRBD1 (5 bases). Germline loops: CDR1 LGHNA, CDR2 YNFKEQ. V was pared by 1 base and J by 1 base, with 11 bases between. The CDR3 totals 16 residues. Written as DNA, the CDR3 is TGTGCCAGCAGCCAAGCTCAGGGTACTTCTGGAAACACCATATATTTT. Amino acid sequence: CASSQAQGTSGNTIYF.

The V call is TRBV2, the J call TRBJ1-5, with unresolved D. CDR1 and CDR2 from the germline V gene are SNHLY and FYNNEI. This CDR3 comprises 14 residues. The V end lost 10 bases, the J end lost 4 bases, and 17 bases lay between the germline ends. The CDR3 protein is CATHPAGSNQPQHF. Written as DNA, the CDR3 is TGTGCCACTCATCCGGCGGGTAGTAATCAGCCCCAGCATTTT.

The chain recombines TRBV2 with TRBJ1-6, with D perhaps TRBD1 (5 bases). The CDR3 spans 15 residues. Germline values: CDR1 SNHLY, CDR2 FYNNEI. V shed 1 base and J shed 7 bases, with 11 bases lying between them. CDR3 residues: CASSEGDRINSPLHF. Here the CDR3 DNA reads TGTGCCAGCAGTGAAGGCGACAGAATCAATTCACCCCTCCACTTT.

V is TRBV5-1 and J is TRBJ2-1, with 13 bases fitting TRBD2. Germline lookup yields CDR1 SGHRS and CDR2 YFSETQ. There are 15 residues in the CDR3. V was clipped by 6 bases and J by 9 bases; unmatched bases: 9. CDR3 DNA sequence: TGCGCCAGCAAGGGAACTAGCGGGGGGGAAGGTGAGCAGTTCTTC. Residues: CASKGTSGGEGEQFF.

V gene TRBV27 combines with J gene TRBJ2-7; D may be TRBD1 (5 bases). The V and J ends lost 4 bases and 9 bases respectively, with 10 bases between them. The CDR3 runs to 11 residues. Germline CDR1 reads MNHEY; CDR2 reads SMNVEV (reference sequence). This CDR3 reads CASSSLGRQYF. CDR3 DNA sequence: TGTGCCAGCAGTTCTCTGGGGCGGCAGTACTTC.

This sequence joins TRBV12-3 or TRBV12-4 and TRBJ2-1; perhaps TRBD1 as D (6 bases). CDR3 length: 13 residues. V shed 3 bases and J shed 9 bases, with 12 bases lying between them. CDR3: CASSFMGAGEQFF. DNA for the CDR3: TGTGCCAGCAGTTTTATGGGGGCGGGTGAGCAGTTCTTC.

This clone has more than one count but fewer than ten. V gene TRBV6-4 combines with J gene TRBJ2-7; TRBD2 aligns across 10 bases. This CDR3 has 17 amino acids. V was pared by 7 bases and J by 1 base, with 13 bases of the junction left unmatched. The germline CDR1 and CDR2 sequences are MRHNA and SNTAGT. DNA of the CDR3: TGTGCCAGCATCCAACGCCCTCCTAGCGGGAGATCCTACGAGCAGTACTTC. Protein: CASIQRPPSGRSYEQYF.

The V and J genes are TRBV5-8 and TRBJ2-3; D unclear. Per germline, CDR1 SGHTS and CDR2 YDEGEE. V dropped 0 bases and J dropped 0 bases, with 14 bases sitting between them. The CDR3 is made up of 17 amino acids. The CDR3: CASSLAWQVRSTDTQYF. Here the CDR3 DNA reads TGTGCCAGCAGCTTGGCCTGGCAGGTCCGGAGCACAGATACGCAGTATTTT.

CDR3 protein: CASSPSTGSGSYEQYF. As DNA, the CDR3 is TGTGCCAGTAGTCCCTCCACTGGGTCGGGGTCCTACGAGCAGTACTTC. The rearrangement joins TRBV19 to TRBJ2-7; a possible D gene is TRBD2 (5 bases). Trimming took 5 bases from V and 1 from J, leaving 18 bases between them. The CDR3 has 16 residues. In germline, CDR1 is LNHDA, CDR2 SQIVND (reference sequence).

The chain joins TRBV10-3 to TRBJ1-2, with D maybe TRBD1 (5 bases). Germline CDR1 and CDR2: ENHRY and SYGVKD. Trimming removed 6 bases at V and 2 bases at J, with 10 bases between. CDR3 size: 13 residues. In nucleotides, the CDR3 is TGTGCCATCAGCCAGGGCAGGAACTATGGCTACACCTTC. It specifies CAISQGRNYGYTF.

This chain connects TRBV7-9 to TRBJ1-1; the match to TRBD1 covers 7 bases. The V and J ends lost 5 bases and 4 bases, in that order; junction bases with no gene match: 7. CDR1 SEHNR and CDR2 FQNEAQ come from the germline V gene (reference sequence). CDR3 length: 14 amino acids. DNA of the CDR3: TGTGCCAGCAGCCGCAGAGGGGGCCCCACTGAAGCTTTCTTT. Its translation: CASSRRGGPTEAFF.

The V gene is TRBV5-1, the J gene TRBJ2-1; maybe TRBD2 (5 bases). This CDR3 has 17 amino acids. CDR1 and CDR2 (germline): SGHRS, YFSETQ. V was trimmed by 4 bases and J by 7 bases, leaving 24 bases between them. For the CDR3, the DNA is TGCGCCAGCAGCCCCAGACGAAATACAGCGGAAGGGAATGAGCAGTTCTTC. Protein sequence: CASSPRRNTAEGNEQFF.

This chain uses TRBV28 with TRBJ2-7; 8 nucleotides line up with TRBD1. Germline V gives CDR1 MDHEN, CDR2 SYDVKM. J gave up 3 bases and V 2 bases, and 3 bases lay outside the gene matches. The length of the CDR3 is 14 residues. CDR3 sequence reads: CASSLTQGDYEQYF. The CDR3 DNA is TGTGCCAGCAGTTTAACACAGGGGGACTACGAGCAGTACTTC.